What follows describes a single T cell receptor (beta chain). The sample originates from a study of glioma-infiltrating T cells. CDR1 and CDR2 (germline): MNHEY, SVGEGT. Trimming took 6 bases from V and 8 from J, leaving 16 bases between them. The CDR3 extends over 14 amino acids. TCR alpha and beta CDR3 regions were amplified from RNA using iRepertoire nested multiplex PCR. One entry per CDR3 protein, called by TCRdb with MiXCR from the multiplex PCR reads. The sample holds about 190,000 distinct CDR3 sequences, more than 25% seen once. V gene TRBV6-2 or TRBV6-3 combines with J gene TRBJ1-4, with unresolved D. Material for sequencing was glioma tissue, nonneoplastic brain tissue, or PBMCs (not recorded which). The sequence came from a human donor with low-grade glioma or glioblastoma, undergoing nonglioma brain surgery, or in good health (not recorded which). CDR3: CASRSRQVSEKLFF. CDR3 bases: TGTGCCAGCAGATCCCGGCAGGTTTCCGAAAAACTGTTTTTT.